Below, 13 T cell receptor beta chains from the same sample are listed, as sequenced in a study of T cell responses to AZD1222 COVID-19 vaccine. Data came from immunoSEQ multiplex PCR; TCRdb stores just in-frame clones and leaves some out. Of 100,000 or so clones listed, 90% are singletons. The source was peripheral blood, collected on day 0 of AZD1222 vaccination. These TCRs come from an adult in good health.

This clone appeared a single time. The V call is TRBV6-6, the J call TRBJ1-3, with D hard to call. CDR3 length equals 14 residues. Trimming left V 0 bases short and J 2 bases short, with 5 bases between. Per germline, CDR1 MNHNY and CDR2 SVGAGI (reference sequence). CDR3 in amino acids: CASSYSKAGNTIYF. In nucleotides, the CDR3 is TGTGCCAGCAGTTACTCGAAGGCTGGAAACACCATATATTTT.

V usage is TRBV6-5 and J usage is TRBJ1-4, with D uncertain. The germline V and J ends were trimmed by 2 bases and 5 bases, with 6 bases remaining between them. This CDR3 contains 13 residues. Germline V gene lookup returns CDR1 MNHEY and CDR2 SVGAGI. The CDR3 loop reads CASSYDENEKLFF. The CDR3 region has the DNA TGTGCCAGCAGTTACGACGAAAATGAAAAACTGTTTTTT.

The rearrangement uses TRBV5-1 and TRBJ1-4, with TRBD1 as a possible D gene (6 bases). Germline V gene sequence: CDR1 SGHRS, CDR2 YFSETQ. This CDR3 has 16 residues. V lost 4 bases and J lost 3, with 16 bases in between. The DNA for the CDR3 is TGCGCCAGCAGCCGGAACACGGGGGCGTCTAATGAAAAACTGTTTTTT. It translates to CASSRNTGASNEKLFF.

The rearrangement joins TRBV6-5 to TRBJ1-1; D is unresolved. This CDR3 spans 13 amino acids. The V gene's germline CDR1 is MNHEY and CDR2 SVGAGI. Trimming removed 6 bases at V and 4 bases at J, with 12 bases between. The CDR3 bases are TGTGCCAGCAGAAATACCCGGGGCACTGAAGCTTTCTTT. It specifies CASRNTRGTEAFF.

This chain joins TRBV5-6 and TRBJ1-5; D gene ambiguous. The CDR3 runs 14 residues. Germline-derived CDR1 and CDR2 are SGHDT and YYEEEE. The V end was cut by 4 bases, the J end by 0 bases, with 8 bases between. The CDR3 region has the DNA TGTGCCAGCAGCCGGACCGATAGCAATCAGCCCCAGCATTTT. Protein sequence: CASSRTDSNQPQHF.

The CDR3 loop reads CASSSRDLHSNQPQHF. The CDR3 DNA is TGTGCCAGCAGCAGCCGGGACTTACATAGCAATCAGCCCCAGCATTTT. The genes are TRBV9 and TRBJ1-5, with a weak D call TRBD1 (5 bases). Trimming removed 4 bases from V and 0 bases from J, with 14 bases in between. Per germline, CDR1 SGDLS and CDR2 YYNGEE. This CDR3 is 16 amino acids long.

This chain joins TRBV5-1 and TRBJ2-7; 7 bases agree with TRBD2. Per germline, CDR1 SGHRS and CDR2 YFSETQ. The CDR3 is 15 amino acids. Trimming removed 7 bases from V and 1 base from J; junction bases left unmatched: 11. The CDR3 protein is CASSLGGVESYEQYF. The CDR3, as DNA: TGCGCCAGCTCTCTGGGGGGGGTCGAGTCCTACGAGCAGTACTTC.

V and J are TRBV28 and TRBJ1-1; D gene ambiguous. The CDR3 contains 12 residues. CDR1 is MDHEN and CDR2 is SYDVKM in the germline V gene. Trimming pared 11 bases from V and 1 base from J, leaving 11 bases between. The CDR3 coding sequence is TGTGCCTCCCAGATGGGGAACACTGAAGCTTTCTTT. The encoded protein is CASQMGNTEAFF.

The rearrangement joins TRBV27 to TRBJ2-1, with 10 bases fitting TRBD1. The V segment lost 8 bases and the J segment 6 bases; nucleotides outside the gene matches: 7. Germline CDR1 is MNHEY and CDR2 is SMNVEV (reference sequence). This CDR3 comprises 14 residues. CDR3 in amino acids: CASALGQGINEQFF. In nucleotides, the CDR3 is TGTGCCAGCGCGCTGGGACAGGGGATCAATGAGCAGTTCTTC.

The V gene is TRBV30, the J gene TRBJ2-5, with D possibly being TRBD2 (5 bases). V lost 2 bases and J lost 2, with 6 bases in between. CDR3 length: 12 residues. Per germline, CDR1 GTSNPN and CDR2 SVGIG (reference sequence). The chain's CDR3 is CAWSTGQETQYF. The CDR3 DNA reads as TGTGCCTGGAGTACGGGGCAAGAGACCCAGTACTTC.

V is TRBV25-1 and J is TRBJ1-2; tentative D call: TRBD1 (5 bases). Trimming cost V 6 bases and J 3 bases, with 14 bases left between them. This CDR3 spans 14 amino acids. Germline loops: CDR1 MGHDK, CDR2 SYGVNS. The CDR3 nucleotides read TGTGCCAGCAGGAAAGGGGTGACCGACTATGGCTACACCTTC. This translates into CASRKGVTDYGYTF.

DNA of the CDR3: TGTGCCAGCAGCAGGGCTCAAGAGACCCAGTACTTC. Translation: CASSRAQETQYF. This chain links TRBV21-1 with TRBJ2-5; the DNA was not used to check the table's D call, TRBD1. TRBV21-1 corresponds to a pseudogene. This CDR3 spans 12 amino acids.

This chain uses TRBV24-1 with TRBJ1-6, with D unresolved. CDR1 KGHDR and CDR2 SFDVKD come from the germline V gene. The CDR3 extends over 16 amino acids. V was clipped by 4 bases and J by 0 bases, with 9 bases between them. The CDR3 nucleotides read TGTGCCACCAGTGACGGTGAGGGCTCCTATAATTCACCCCTCCACTTT. This translates into CATSDGEGSYNSPLHF.